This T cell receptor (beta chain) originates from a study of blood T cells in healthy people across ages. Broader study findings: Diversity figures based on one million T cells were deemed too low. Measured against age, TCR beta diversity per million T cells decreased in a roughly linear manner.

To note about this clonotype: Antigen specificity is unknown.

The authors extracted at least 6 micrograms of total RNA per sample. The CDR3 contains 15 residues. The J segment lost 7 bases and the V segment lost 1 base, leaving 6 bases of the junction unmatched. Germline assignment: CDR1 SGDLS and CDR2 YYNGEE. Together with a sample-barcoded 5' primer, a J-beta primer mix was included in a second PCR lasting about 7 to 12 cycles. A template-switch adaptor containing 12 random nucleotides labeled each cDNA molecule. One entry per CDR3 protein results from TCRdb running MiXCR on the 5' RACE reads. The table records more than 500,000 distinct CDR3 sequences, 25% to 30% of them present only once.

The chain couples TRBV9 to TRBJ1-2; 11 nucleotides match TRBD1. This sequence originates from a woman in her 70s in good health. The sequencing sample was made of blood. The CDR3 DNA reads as TGTGCCAGCAGCGTACAAGGACAGGGGGCGCTTGGCTACACCTTC. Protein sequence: CASSVQGQGALGYTF.